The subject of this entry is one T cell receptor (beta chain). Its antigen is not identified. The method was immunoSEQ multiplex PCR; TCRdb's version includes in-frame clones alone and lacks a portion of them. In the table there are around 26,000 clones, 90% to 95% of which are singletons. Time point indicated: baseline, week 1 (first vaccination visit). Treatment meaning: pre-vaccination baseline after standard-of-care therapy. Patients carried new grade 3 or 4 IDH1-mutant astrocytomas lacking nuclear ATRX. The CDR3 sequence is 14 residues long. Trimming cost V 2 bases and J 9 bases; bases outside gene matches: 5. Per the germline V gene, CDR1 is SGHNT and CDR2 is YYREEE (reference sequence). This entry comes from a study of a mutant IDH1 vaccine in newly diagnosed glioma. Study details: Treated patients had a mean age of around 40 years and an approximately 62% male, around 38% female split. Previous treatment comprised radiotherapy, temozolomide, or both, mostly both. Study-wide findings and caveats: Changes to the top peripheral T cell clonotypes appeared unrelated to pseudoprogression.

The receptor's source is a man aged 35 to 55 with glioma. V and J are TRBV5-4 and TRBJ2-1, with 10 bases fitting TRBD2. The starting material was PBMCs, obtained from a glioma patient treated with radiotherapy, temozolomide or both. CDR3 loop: CASSFPLAGVEQFF. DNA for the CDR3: TGTGCCAGCAGCTTCCCCCTAGCGGGAGTTGAGCAGTTCTTC. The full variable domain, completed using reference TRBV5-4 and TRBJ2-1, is ETGVTQSPTHLIKTRGQQVTLRCSSQSGHNTVSWYQQALGQGPQFIFQYYREEENGRGNFPPRFSGLQFPNYSSELNVNALELDDSALYLCASSFPLAGVEQFFGPGTRLTVL.